Listed below are T cell receptor beta chains from one sample, sequenced in a study of T cells after yellow fever vaccination. TCRdb itself ran the 5' RACE reads through MiXCR, one entry per CDR3 protein. Of under 400,000 distinct CDR3 sequences listed, approximately 12% are singletons. Sequences were derived from CD4+ T cells sorted from PBMCs, sampled 15 days after the yellow fever booster vaccination. These receptors originate from a man aged 18 to 29 who received the YFV17D yellow fever vaccine. Both conserved end residues are part of each CDR3. The D gene is left open where the match is weak. Not every row has a clone size; where given, it reads once, few, many or a size class.

d_call j_call clone_size v_call cdr3_aa cdr3_nt
- TRBJ1-2 few TRBV6-6 CASRPSGGGDYGYTF TGTGCCAGCAGACCCAGCGGAGGGGGGGACTATGGCTACACCTTC
- TRBJ2-5 many TRBV12-3/TRBV12-4 CASSEGETQYF TGTGCCAGCAGCGAAGGGGAGACCCAGTACTTC
- TRBJ1-5 many TRBV5-1 CASSLAGEGGQPQHF TGCGCCAGCAGCTTGGCCGGGGAAGGAGGGCAGCCCCAGCATTTT
- TRBJ2-3 - TRBV3-1 CASSRSGPPGTDTQYF TGTGCCAGCAGCCGGTCCGGGCCCCCGGGCACAGATACGCAGTATTTT
- TRBJ2-5 few TRBV10-3 CAISDLGRTGATQYF TGTGCCATCAGTGATCTCGGGCGAACTGGGGCGACCCAGTACTTC
TRBD1 TRBJ2-1 - TRBV5-1 CASSLGGGQGAYNEQFF TGCGCCAGCAGCTTGGGAGGCGGTCAGGGGGCCTACAATGAGCAGTTCTTC
- TRBJ2-5 - TRBV11-1 CASSLALGYETQYF TGTGCCAGCAGCTTAGCCCTAGGGTACGAGACCCAGTACTTC
- TRBJ2-5 few TRBV18 CASSPSGASEGTQYF TGTGCCAGCTCCCCATCAGGGGCATCGGAGGGGACCCAGTACTTC
- TRBJ2-7 - TRBV11-2 CASSLALQGSYEQYF TGTGCCAGCAGCCTCGCGCTACAGGGCTCCTACGAGCAGTACTTC
- TRBJ1-5 few TRBV7-8 CASSERITGWGPNQPQHF TGTGCCAGCAGCGAACGCATTACAGGGTGGGGGCCAAATCAGCCCCAGCATTTT
- TRBJ2-5 many TRBV7-2 CASSLAFVAWQETQYF TGTGCCAGCAGCTTAGCGTTCGTCGCGTGGCAAGAGACCCAGTACTTC
- TRBJ2-1 - TRBV14 CASRGFQGGDEQFF TGTGCCAGCAGAGGGTTTCAGGGAGGCGATGAGCAGTTCTTC
- TRBJ1-5 few TRBV7-6 CASSRDTSGQPQHF TGTGCCAGCAGCCGAGACACCTCGGGTCAGCCCCAGCATTTT
- TRBJ2-3 few TRBV6-5 CASRNTGPDTQYF TGTGCCAGCCGGAATACAGGGCCAGATACGCAGTATTTT
- TRBJ1-1 few TRBV20-1 CSARVEVDTEAFF TGCAGTGCTAGAGTCGAGGTGGACACTGAAGCTTTCTTT
- TRBJ2-3 few TRBV5-1 CASSKDSHPSDTQYF TGCGCCAGCAGCAAGGACTCCCACCCGTCAGATACGCAGTATTTT
TRBD1 TRBJ1-4 - TRBV12-3/TRBV12-4 CASRTTGSNEKLFF TGTGCCAGCAGGACGACAGGGTCTAATGAAAAACTGTTTTTT
- TRBJ1-1 - TRBV6-5 CASSYYPQMNTEAFF TGTGCCAGCAGTTACTACCCACAGATGAACACTGAAGCTTTCTTT
- TRBJ2-4 few TRBV25-1 CASSELTGGDIQYF TGTGCCAGCAGTGAATTGACCGGAGGGGACATTCAGTACTTC
TRBD2 TRBJ2-1 few TRBV20-1 CSASSLAGGHNEQFF TGCAGTGCTAGCAGCCTAGCGGGGGGCCACAATGAGCAGTTCTTC
- TRBJ2-7 once TRBV9 CASSVDLGGYEQYF TGTGCCAGCAGCGTAGACCTCGGGGGCTACGAGCAGTACTTC
TRBD1 TRBJ1-4 - TRBV5-5 CASSSSPPGTGDEKLFF TGTGCCAGCAGCTCATCACCCCCCGGGACAGGGGATGAAAAACTGTTTTTT
- TRBJ2-5 - TRBV7-2 CASSLQGLGGAETQYF TGTGCCAGCAGCTTACAGGGCCTCGGGGGCGCGGAGACCCAGTACTTC
- TRBJ1-5 - TRBV15 CATSRGGSDSNQPQHF TGTGCCACCAGCAGAGGGGGTTCGGATAGCAATCAGCCCCAGCATTTT
- TRBJ2-3 - TRBV9 CASSRKQGEYADTQYF TGTGCCAGCAGCAGGAAACAGGGAGAGTACGCAGATACGCAGTATTTT
- TRBJ1-2 - TRBV27 CASMSGQGYGYTF TGTGCCAGCATGTCAGGGCAGGGCTATGGCTACACCTTC